The following is a T cell receptor (beta chain) sequence with its context. This table comes from immunoSEQ multiplex PCR, and its TCRdb copy is limited to in-frame clones, with some not included. The profile shows some 25,000 clones, 85% to 95% of them singletons. The data derive from a study of blood T cell repertoires in COVID-19. J gave up 6 bases and V 7 bases, and 9 bases lay outside the gene matches. CDR1 SGHRS and CDR2 YFSETQ come from the germline V gene. There are 15 residues in the CDR3. Sequenced input: peripheral blood. The origin of this receptor is a woman in her 50s with active COVID-19. The chain joins TRBV5-1 to TRBJ2-7, with TRBD2 matching over 14 bases. This CDR3 is CASSNGTSGSGEQYF. The CDR3 DNA reads as TGCGCCAGCTCAAACGGGACTAGCGGGAGTGGCGAGCAGTACTTC. Variable domain in full (rest from reference TRBV5-1 and TRBJ2-7): KAGVTQTPRYLIKTRGQQVTLSCSPISGHRSVSWYQQTPGQGLQFLFEYFSETQRNKGNFPGRFSGRQFSNSRSEMNVSTLELGDSALYLCASSNGTSGSGEQYFGPGTRLTVT.